This T cell receptor (beta chain) was identified during a study of monozygotic twins with inflammatory bowel disease. No DNA is given; TCRdb re-called the 5' RACE reads and lists each CDR3 protein once. Its listing shows approximately 150,000 distinct CDR3 sequences. Blood samples of about 2.5 ml were drawn from every donor. The origin of this receptor is a human donor with ulcerative colitis or Crohn's disease, or a healthy co-twin of an affected twin (not recorded which). Material: blood.

The chain's CDR3 is CASSPDRANQPQHF. The V call is TRBV7-2, the J call TRBJ1-5; the D call of TRBD1 rests on TCRdb alone, since no DNA is present to check it. Germline CDR1 SGHTA, CDR2 FQGNSA. The CDR3 consists of 14 residues. The full variable domain, rest sourced from reference TRBV7-2 and TRBJ1-5, is GAGVSQSPSNKVTEKGKDVELRCDPISGHTALYWYRQSLGQGLEFLIYFQGNSAPDKSGLPSDRFSAERTGGSVSTLTIQRTQQEDSAVYLCASSPDRANQPQHFGDGTRLSIL.